These T cell receptor beta chains were read from a single sample in a study of cytomegalovirus exposure and HLA in healthy donors. Using immunoSEQ multiplex PCR, the repertoire was profiled, and TCRdb retains in-frame clones only, with some absent. The repertoire consists of around 86,000 clones, with about 93% occurring once and the leading ten covering about 1%. Source material: PBMCs. These receptors all stem from a woman under 40 in good health and CMV-seropositive. The CDR3 runs from the conserved cysteine through the conserved F or W. The D gene is left open where the match is weak. Expanded clones get a size class; other rows say once, few or many, or leave the size out.

j_gene	d_gene	v_gene	abundance	CDR3nt	CDR3aa
TRBJ2-1	TRBD2	TRBV11-3	-	TGTGCCAGCAGCTTAGGGGGCCTAGCGGGATTCAATGAGCAGTTCTTC	CASSLGGLAGFNEQFF
TRBJ2-5	-	TRBV19	-	TGTGCCAGTAGTCTCACCCAGCCGGGTGCTGGAGAGACCCAGTACTTC	CASSLTQPGAGETQYF
TRBJ1-3	TRBD1	TRBV28	once	TGTGCCAGCACGTGGGGGACAGGGGAACGAAACACCATATATTTT	CASTWGTGERNTIYF
TRBJ2-7	TRBD1	TRBV16	-	TGTGCCAGCGGGAACCCGGGGACAGGGGAAACCGAGCAGTACTTC	CASGNPGTGETEQYF
TRBJ2-7	TRBD2	TRBV28	-	TGTGCCAGCAGTCCCGTCGCGGGAGGCTCCTACGAGCAGTACTTC	CASSPVAGGSYEQYF
TRBJ1-1	-	TRBV27	-	TGTGCCAGCAGTTTACAACAACGTATGAACACTGAAGCTTTCTTT	CASSLQQRMNTEAFF
TRBJ2-1	TRBD2	TRBV4-1	-	TGCGCCAGCAGCCAACCGACTAGCGGGAGGTTCAACAATGAGCAGTTCTTC	CASSQPTSGRFNNEQFF
TRBJ1-3	-	TRBV6-5	-	TGTGCCAGCAGTTACTCCCTCGACAGTACAAGAAACACCATATATTTT	CASSYSLDSTRNTIYF
TRBJ1-2	TRBD1	TRBV4-2	once	TGTGCCAGCAGCCAAGGATGGACAGGGTTGGGCTATGGCTACACCTTC	CASSQGWTGLGYGYTF
TRBJ2-7	-	TRBV5-1	-	TGCGCCAGCAGTCAACCTGAGCAAAACTCCTACGAGCAGTACTTC	CASSQPEQNSYEQYF
TRBJ2-3	-	TRBV5-4	-	TGTGCCAGCAGCTTGGTCAGTGACAAGGAAAGGAACACAGATACGCAGTATTTT	CASSLVSDKERNTDTQYF
TRBJ2-7	-	TRBV2	-	TGTGCCAGCACCGGTGACTCTAGCCTAACCTACGAGCAGTACTTC	CASTGDSSLTYEQYF
TRBJ2-7	-	TRBV5-6	-	TGTGCCAGCAGCTATGGCCTGGGAGGTGAGCAGTACTTC	CASSYGLGGEQYF
TRBJ2-7	-	TRBV6-6	-	TGTGCCAGCGGCCAGAACGAGCAGTACTTC	CASGQNEQYF
TRBJ2-7	-	TRBV7-8	-	TGTGCCAGCAGCTCCACTGGGGGAGGCCTCTACGAGCAGTACTTC	CASSSTGGGLYEQYF
TRBJ2-7	-	TRBV28	-	TGTGCCAGCAGGGGTCTAGGGGCACTATCCTACGAGCAGTACTTC	CASRGLGALSYEQYF
TRBJ2-7	TRBD2	TRBV29-1	-	TGCAGCGTTGAAGACGCTCGCGGGAGGGGTGAGCAGTACTTC	CSVEDARGRGEQYF
TRBJ1-2	-	TRBV6-5	-	TGTGCCAGCAGTTACAAGCCCAACAGACAGCGTGGCTACACCTTC	CASSYKPNRQRGYTF
TRBJ1-5	-	TRBV9	-	TGTGCCAGCAGCCCCACAGGATATAGCAATCAGCCCCAGCATTTT	CASSPTGYSNQPQHF
TRBJ2-1	TRBD2	TRBV9	-	TGTGCCAGCAGCGCCGTCGGGAGGGCCTGGAATGAGCAGTTCTTC	CASSAVGRAWNEQFF
TRBJ2-3	-	TRBV4-1	once	TGCGCCAGCAGCCAAGTTAACTCGCTCACAGATACGCAGTATTTT	CASSQVNSLTDTQYF
TRBJ2-5	-	TRBV28	-	TGTGCCAGCAGCCAACGGGGGTCCCAGTACTTC	CASSQRGSQYF
TRBJ2-7	TRBD2	TRBV6-5	few	TGTGCCAGCAGTTACTATAGCGGGAGAGGCGAGCAGTACTTC	CASSYYSGRGEQYF
TRBJ2-5	-	TRBV5-4	-	TGTGCCAGCAGCCGCGGGACTTCTCAAGAGACCCAGTACTTC	CASSRGTSQETQYF
TRBJ2-1	TRBD2	TRBV7-2	-	TGTGCCAGCAGCTTAGACGGGACTAGCGGTTACAATGAGCAGTTCTTC	CASSLDGTSGYNEQFF
TRBJ2-5	TRBD1	TRBV11-2	-	TGTGCCAGCTCCAAGCGACAGGGGGCTTTAGAGACCCAGTACTTC	CASSKRQGALETQYF
TRBJ2-5	-	TRBV19	-	TGTGCCAGTAGCAGGGCGGCTGACCAAGAGACCCAGTACTTC	CASSRAADQETQYF
TRBJ1-1	-	TRBV15	-	TGTGCCACCAGCAGAGGGGGGGGTTACACTGAAGCTTTCTTT	CATSRGGGYTEAFF
TRBJ2-1	-	TRBV15	-	TGTGCCACCAGCAGAGCGGCCGGGTCCGATGAGCAGTTCTTC	CATSRAAGSDEQFF
TRBJ2-2	-	TRBV9	-	TGTGCCAGCAGCGTAACACCGGGACAAGGGACCGGGGAGCTGTTTTTT	CASSVTPGQGTGELFF
TRBJ1-5	-	TRBV6-6	-	TGTGCCAGCAAAACAGGGACGGAACAGCCCCAGCATTTT	CASKTGTEQPQHF
TRBJ1-5	TRBD1	TRBV7-8	-	TGTGCCGTAGCAGGACAGGGGGCGTATAGCAATCAGCCCCAGCATTTT	CAVAGQGAYSNQPQHF
TRBJ2-1	-	TRBV9	few	TGTGCCAGCAGCGAGGGGCCCTCCTACAATGAGCAGTTCTTC	CASSEGPSYNEQFF
TRBJ2-7	-	TRBV7-4	-	TGTGCCAGCAGCTTGCGCAGGGAGGACGAGCAGTACTTC	CASSLRREDEQYF
TRBJ2-3	-	TRBV5-4	-	TGTGCCAGCAGCTCGCCCGGGAGCACAGATACGCAGTATTTT	CASSSPGSTDTQYF
TRBJ2-3	TRBD1	TRBV5-1	-	TGCGCCAGCAGCTTGAGCGGACAGGGCACAGATACGCAGTATTTT	CASSLSGQGTDTQYF
TRBJ2-1	TRBD2	TRBV4-3	-	TGCGCCAGCAGCCAAACTAGCGGGAGTAGCTATGAGCAGTTCTTC	CASSQTSGSSYEQFF
TRBJ2-6	-	TRBV5-1	-	TGCGCCAGCAGCTTGACTACTGGGGCCAACGTCCTGACTTTC	CASSLTTGANVLTF
TRBJ1-1	-	TRBV5-4	-	TGTGCCAGCAGCTTTTACAGCACCTCGAAGTGGGAAGCTTTCTTT	CASSFYSTSKWEAFF
TRBJ2-2	TRBD2	TRBV5-8	-	TGTGCCAGCAGCTCACTAGCGGGGGCGAACACCGGGGAGCTGTTTTTT	CASSSLAGANTGELFF
TRBJ2-7	TRBD1	TRBV30	-	TGTGCCTGGAGGCGGACAGGGTCTTACGAGCAGTACTTC	CAWRRTGSYEQYF
TRBJ2-7	TRBD1	TRBV7-2	once	TGTGCCAGCAGCTTAAGGGCGCCGGACAGGGGAACCTACGAGCAGTACTTC	CASSLRAPDRGTYEQYF
TRBJ2-1	TRBD2	TRBV14	-	TGTGCCAGCAGCCACCTAGCGGAATCCTACAATGAGCAGTTCTTC	CASSHLAESYNEQFF
TRBJ2-2	-	TRBV7-9	-	TGTGCCAGCAGCTTAAGGCCTCTAGCGACCGGGGAGCTGTTTTTT	CASSLRPLATGELFF
TRBJ1-1	TRBD1	TRBV19	-	TGTGCCAGTAGTATGGCTGGACAGGGAGGTAGCACTGAAGCTTTCTTT	CASSMAGQGGSTEAFF
TRBJ1-2	TRBD1	TRBV30	-	TGTGCCGGGGACAGCCTTGGCTACACCTTC	CAGDSLGYTF
TRBJ1-1	-	TRBV5-1	-	TGCGCCAGCAGCCAGGGGCAGAAGAACACTGAAGCTTTCTTT	CASSQGQKNTEAFF
TRBJ1-2	-	TRBV30	-	TGTGCCTGGAGTGTACGGGCAGGGCCCTCCGGCTATGGCTACACCTTC	CAWSVRAGPSGYGYTF
TRBJ1-1	-	TRBV6-6	-	TGTGCCAGCAGTTCCCAAGGACAGTCCATGAACACTGAAGCTTTCTTT	CASSSQGQSMNTEAFF
TRBJ2-1	TRBD1	TRBV7-6	-	TGTGCCAGCAGCCGAGGACAGGAAGAAATAAATGAGCAGTTCTTC	CASSRGQEEINEQFF
TRBJ1-1	-	TRBV7-6	-	TGTGCCAGCAGCTTAGCAGCAGGGGTTAACACTGAAGCTTTCTTT	CASSLAAGVNTEAFF
TRBJ2-1	TRBD2	TRBV19	-	TGTGCCAGTAGTATAAGGGGCGGGGGAGGCTCCTACAATGAGCAGTTCTTC	CASSIRGGGGSYNEQFF
TRBJ1-5	-	TRBV4-1	once	TGCGCCAGCAGCCAAGATGGGGCAACTAGCAATCAGCCCCAGCATTTT	CASSQDGATSNQPQHF
TRBJ1-1	-	TRBV6-5	-	TGTGCCAGCACCTACGGTGGCGGGACTGAAGCTTTCTTT	CASTYGGGTEAFF
TRBJ2-1	-	TRBV7-2	once	TGTGCCAGCAGCTTAGTCTTTTTGGGCGACGAGCAGTTCTTC	CASSLVFLGDEQFF
TRBJ1-1	-	TRBV19	once	TGTGCCAGTAGTTTACAGTTGAACACTGAAGCTTTCTTT	CASSLQLNTEAFF
TRBJ2-2	-	TRBV9	-	TGTGCCAGCAGCGCTAAGTGGGGCCCCACCGGGGAGCTGTTTTTT	CASSAKWGPTGELFF